The 26 T cell receptor beta chains below all came from one sample that was sequenced in a study of blood T cell repertoires in COVID-19. The assay was immunoSEQ multiplex PCR, and TCRdb's table has in-frame clones only and misses some. The repertoire holds about 180,000 clones, roughly nine tenths seen once, with roughly 2.4% in the top ten. The sequenced material came from PBMCs or T cells enriched from blood (not recorded which). The receptor source for this set is a woman between 40 and 55 years old with acute COVID-19.

V usage is TRBV13 and J usage is TRBJ2-5, with TRBD1 identical over 7 bases. The junction had 15 bases not matched to a gene; V was cut back by 5 bases and J by 3 bases. Germline CDR1 reads PRHDT; CDR2 reads FYEKMQ (reference sequence). This CDR3 spans 17 amino acids. CDR3: CASSRRQGLGPKETQYF. In DNA form, the CDR3 reads TGTGCCAGCAGCCGCCGACAGGGTTTGGGGCCAAAAGAGACCCAGTACTTC. Variable domain in full (rest from reference TRBV13 and TRBJ2-5): AAGVIQSPRHLIKEKRETATLKCYPIPRHDTVYWYQQGPGQDPQFLISFYEKMQSDKGSIPDRFSAQQFSDYHSELNMSSLELGDSALYFCASSRRQGLGPKETQYFGPGTRLLVL.

This clone was seen a handful of times. The V and J genes are TRBV7-2 and TRBJ1-5, with TRBD1 matching over 9 bases. The length of the CDR3 is 16 residues. The trim removed 5 bases at V and 6 bases at J, leaving 11 bases unmatched. The V gene's germline CDR1 is SGHTA and CDR2 FQGNSA. Written as DNA, the CDR3 is TGTGCCAGCAGCACAGGGGGCGATGCGCGAGTTCAGCCCCAGCATTTT. It yields the protein CASSTGGDARVQPQHF.

For the CDR3, the DNA is TGTGCCAGCAGCTTCTTGCGGGAGGGCCAGTACGAGCAGTACTTC. Its translation is CASSFLREGQYEQYF. J is TRBJ2-7 and V is TRBV13, with 9 bases identical to TRBD2. This CDR3 contains 15 residues. CDR1 and CDR2 from the germline V gene are PRHDT and FYEKMQ (reference sequence). V was pared by 3 bases and J by 4 bases, with 7 bases of the junction left unmatched.

This clone was recorded once. The chain has TRBV12-3 or TRBV12-4 and TRBJ1-2; 11 bases agree with TRBD1. The CDR3 runs to 13 residues. Trimming cost V 7 bases and J 7 bases; bases outside gene matches: 5. The CDR3 spells CASNRDRGGGYTF. Written as DNA, the CDR3 is TGTGCCAGCAATCGGGACAGGGGGGGTGGCTACACCTTC.

This clone was counted once. The V gene is TRBV7-2, the J gene TRBJ2-1, with TRBD2 identical over 9 bases. The CDR3 is 15 residues long. The V gene's germline CDR1 is SGHTA and CDR2 FQGNSA. Unmatched junction bases numbered 14, after V lost 5 bases and J lost 12 bases. The CDR3 nucleotides are TGTGCCAGCAGCCTTACGCGGGAGGGACTTGGGGGGCAGTTCTTC. Protein product: CASSLTREGLGGQFF.

A single count supports this clone. The chain links TRBV5-1 to TRBJ2-2, with D perhaps TRBD1 (5 bases). The length of the CDR3 is 15 residues. Trimming pared 0 bases from V and 4 bases from J, leaving 10 bases between. Germline V gives CDR1 SGHRS, CDR2 YFSETQ. CDR3 nucleotide sequence: TGCGCCAGCAGCTTGGAGAGACAGATCACCGGGGAGCTGTTTTTT. The encoded protein is CASSLERQITGELFF.

This chain's CDR3 is CATSREGLREKLFF. The DNA for the CDR3 is TGTGCCACCAGCAGAGAGGGACTGCGCGAAAAACTGTTTTTT. This chain uses TRBV15 with TRBJ1-4; TRBD1 might be the D (5 bases). V shed 0 bases and J shed 8 bases, with 10 bases lying between them. The CDR3 has 14 amino acids. Germline V gene sequence: CDR1 LNHNV, CDR2 YYDKDF (reference sequence).

The J gene is TRBJ2-7, the V gene TRBV5-1; 10 bases are a match to TRBD2. This CDR3 comprises 16 residues. Trimming cost V 0 bases and J 4 bases; bases outside gene matches: 7. CDR1 and CDR2 from the germline V gene are SGHRS and YFSETQ. CDR3 residues: CASSLAQRGGLYEQYF. In DNA form, the CDR3 reads TGCGCCAGCAGCTTGGCACAGCGGGGGGGCCTGTACGAGCAGTACTTC.

The chain links TRBV6-5 to TRBJ2-2; no clear D gene. The CDR3 is 16 amino acids. Per the germline V gene, CDR1 is MNHEY and CDR2 is SVGAGI. Trimming stripped 0 bases from V and 7 bases from J, with 15 bases between. The CDR3 loop is CASSYSNSLGDGELFF. The CDR3 DNA sequence: TGTGCCAGCAGTTACTCGAATTCTCTAGGTGACGGGGAGCTGTTTTTT.

The V call is TRBV4-3, the J call TRBJ1-3; tentative D call: TRBD1 (5 bases). V lost 0 bases and J lost 2, with 11 bases in between. Looked up from germline, CDR1 is LGHNA and CDR2 is YSLEER. This CDR3 has 16 residues. The CDR3 reads CASSQDHGGTGNTIYF. CDR3 sequence (DNA): TGCGCCAGCAGCCAAGATCACGGGGGGACTGGAAACACCATATATTTT.

The J gene is TRBJ1-1, the V gene TRBV7-2, with 10 bases aligning to TRBD1. Germline V gene data show CDR1 as SGHTA and CDR2 as FQGNSA. Losses at the gene ends were 2 bases for V and 5 bases for J; bases not matched to a gene: 5. CDR3 length: 15 amino acids. The CDR3 region is CASSLYPGQGTEAFF. The CDR3, as DNA: TGTGCCAGCAGCTTATACCCGGGACAGGGGACTGAAGCTTTCTTT.

This chain connects TRBV11-2 to TRBJ1-2; tentative D call: TRBD1 (5 bases). With 5 bases removed from V and 3 bases from J, the gap between germline ends came to 13 bases. The CDR3 runs to 14 residues. CDR1 is SGHAT, CDR2 FQNNGV, per germline. CDR3 sequence reads: CASSPAGGYYGYTF. In nucleotides, the CDR3 is TGTGCCAGCAGCCCCGCTGGGGGGTACTATGGCTACACCTTC.

CDR3 sequence reads: CASSLGQESYGYTF. The CDR3 coding sequence is TGTGCCAGCAGCCTAGGACAGGAGAGCTATGGCTACACCTTC. The chain joins TRBV5-4 to TRBJ1-2; 7 nucleotides align to TRBD1. The CDR3 sequence is 14 residues long. From germline, CDR1 is SGHNT and CDR2 YYREEE (reference sequence). Trimming cost V 4 bases and J 4 bases; bases outside gene matches: 7.

This clone was counted between two and nine times. The rearrangement joins TRBV19 to TRBJ1-1, with TRBD1 identical over 7 bases. This CDR3 is 15 amino acids long. CDR1 is LNHDA and CDR2 is SQIVND in the germline V gene (reference sequence). Trimming at V came to 11 bases and at J to 1 base, leaving 13 bases not matched to a gene. The CDR3: CASNGRGQWNTEAFF. The CDR3 nucleotides read TGTGCCTCCAATGGCCGGGGACAGTGGAACACTGAAGCTTTCTTT.

V and J are TRBV12-5 and TRBJ2-7, with TRBD2 as a possible D gene (5 bases). The V end lost 6 bases, the J end lost 2 bases, and 17 bases lay between the germline ends. There are 15 residues in the CDR3. Germline V gene sequence: CDR1 LGHNT, CDR2 FRNRAP. For the CDR3, the DNA is TGTGCTAGTGGAACTCCGCGGCGGGCGGCCTACGAGCAGTACTTC. Encoded protein: CASGTPRRAAYEQYF.

The DNA of the CDR3 is TGTGCCAGCGGAGGGGCAGGGTGGCCCACAGATACGCAGTATTTT. Translated: CASGGAGWPTDTQYF. The chain links TRBV6-5 to TRBJ2-3; TRBD2 is a possible D gene (6 bases). Germline loops: CDR1 MNHEY, CDR2 SVGAGI. V lost 8 bases and J lost 2, with 17 bases in between. The CDR3 runs 15 residues.

CDR3 sequence: CASSWTGGDTQYF. The CDR3 DNA is TGTGCCAGCAGCTGGACAGGGGGAGATACGCAGTATTTT. The genes are TRBV7-6 and TRBJ2-3; 10 nucleotides line up with TRBD1. The J segment lost 5 bases and the V segment lost 4 bases, leaving 0 bases of the junction unmatched. CDR1 SGHVS and CDR2 FNYEAQ come from the germline V gene. This CDR3 is 13 amino acids long.

The chain couples TRBV27 to TRBJ2-5, with no clear D. Germline V gives CDR1 MNHEY, CDR2 SMNVEV (reference sequence). The CDR3 has 12 amino acids. Trimming pared 5 bases from V and 1 base from J, leaving 5 bases between. In nucleotides, the CDR3 is TGTGCCAGCAGTCCCCTCCAAGAGACCCAGTACTTC. Residues: CASSPLQETQYF.

The chain uses TRBV2 and TRBJ1-2; 7 nucleotides line up with TRBD1. CDR1 and CDR2 from the germline V gene are SNHLY and FYNNEI. The CDR3 length is 18 residues. V gave up 1 base and J gave up 0 bases; unmatched junction bases: 11. The CDR3 sequence: CASSEGLGGQGANYGYTF. The CDR3, as DNA: TGTGCCAGCAGTGAAGGGCTAGGTGGGCAGGGGGCTAACTATGGCTACACCTTC.

V gene TRBV28 combines with J gene TRBJ1-1; tentatively, D is TRBD1 (5 bases). V was cut by 4 bases and J by 3 bases, with 30 bases left in between. The CDR3 covers 20 residues. CDR1 is MDHEN and CDR2 is SYDVKM in the germline V gene. This chain's CDR3 is CASSSETPGLFSMGDTEAFF. The CDR3 DNA follows: TGTGCCAGCAGTTCAGAGACGCCGGGACTTTTCTCCATGGGGGACACTGAAGCTTTCTTT.

This chain connects TRBV15 to TRBJ2-1; TRBD2 matches 15 bases. V lost 0 bases to trimming and J lost 8 bases; unmatched junction nucleotides: 5. The CDR3 sequence is 17 residues long. The V gene's germline CDR1 is LNHNV and CDR2 YYDKDF (reference sequence). CDR3 sequence: CATSRDRTSGGVDEQFF. CDR3 sequence (DNA): TGTGCCACCAGCAGAGATCGGACTAGCGGGGGGGTGGATGAGCAGTTCTTC.

The rearrangement links TRBV19 to TRBJ1-3, with no clear D. This CDR3 region has 14 residues. Germline V lookup: CDR1 LNHDA, CDR2 SQIVND (reference sequence). Between the trimmed V and J ends, which lost 4 bases and 2 bases, there was a span of 9 bases. CDR3 residues: CASSNSAPGNTIYF. Written as DNA, the CDR3 is TGTGCCAGTAGTAACTCAGCGCCTGGAAACACCATATATTTT.

J is TRBJ2-3 and V is TRBV18, with D unclear. This CDR3 region has 13 residues. CDR1 is KGHSH and CDR2 is LQKENI in the germline V gene. Trimming removed 4 bases from V and 4 bases from J, with 9 bases in between. DNA of the CDR3: TGTGCCAGCTCACAAGAACTGTCAGATACGCAGTATTTT. Its protein product is CASSQELSDTQYF. The whole variable domain, filled in from reference TRBV18 and TRBJ2-3, reads NAGVMQNPRHLVRRRGQEARLRCSPMKGHSHVYWYRQLPEEGLKFMVYLQKENIIDESGMPKERFSAEFPKEGPSILRIQQVVRGDSAAYFCASSQELSDTQYFGPGTRLTVL.

This sequence joins TRBV6-5 and TRBJ2-3; D is undetermined. Germline assignment: CDR1 MNHEY and CDR2 SVGAGI. This CDR3 has 12 residues. Trimming pared 8 bases from V and 2 bases from J, leaving 8 bases between. The CDR3 reads CASRSVTDTQYF. Written as DNA, the CDR3 is TGTGCCAGCCGAAGCGTCACAGATACGCAGTATTTT.

CDR3 DNA sequence: TGTGCCAGCAGCTCCGCCTGGGGAGGGGGCTATGGCTACACCTTC. Translating gives CASSSAWGGGYGYTF. The rearrangement links TRBV7-2 to TRBJ1-2, with D perhaps matching TRBD1 (6 bases). Germline loops: CDR1 SGHTA, CDR2 FQGNSA. This CDR3 spans 15 amino acids. Trimming removed 4 bases from V and 4 bases from J, with 16 bases in between.

This CDR3 reads CASSLRTGMNTEAFF. The CDR3 DNA is TGTGCCAGCAGTTTAAGGACGGGAATGAACACTGAAGCTTTCTTT. The rearrangement joins TRBV28 to TRBJ1-1; no clear D gene. This CDR3 is built from 15 residues. The V gene lost 2 bases and the J gene lost 0 bases, with 10 bases spanning the gap. Germline V gene data show CDR1 as MDHEN and CDR2 as SYDVKM. Full variable domain (rest looked up from reference TRBV28 and TRBJ1-1): DVKVTQSSRYLVKRTGEKVFLECVQDMDHENMFWYRQDPGLGLRLIYFSYDVKMKEKGDIPEGYSVSREKKERFSLILESASTNQTSMYLCASSLRTGMNTEAFFGQGTRLTVV.